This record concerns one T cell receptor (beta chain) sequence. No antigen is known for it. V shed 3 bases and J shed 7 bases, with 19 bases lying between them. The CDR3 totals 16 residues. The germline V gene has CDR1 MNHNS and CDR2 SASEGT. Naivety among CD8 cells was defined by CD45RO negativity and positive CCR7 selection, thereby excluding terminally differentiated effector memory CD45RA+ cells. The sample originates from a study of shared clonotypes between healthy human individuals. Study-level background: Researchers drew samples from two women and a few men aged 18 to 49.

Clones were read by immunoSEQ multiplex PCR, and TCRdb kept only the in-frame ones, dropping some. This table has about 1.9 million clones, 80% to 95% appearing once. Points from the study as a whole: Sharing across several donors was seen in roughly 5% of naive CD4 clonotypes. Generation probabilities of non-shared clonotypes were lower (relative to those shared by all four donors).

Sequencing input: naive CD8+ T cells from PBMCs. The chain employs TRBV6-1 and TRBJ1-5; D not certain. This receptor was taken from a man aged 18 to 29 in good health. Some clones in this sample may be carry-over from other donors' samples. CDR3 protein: CASSDGSGTLGQPQHF. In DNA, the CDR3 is TGTGCCAGCAGTGATGGATCGGGCACCCTCGGCCAGCCCCAGCATTTT.